The 32 T cell receptor beta chains below all came from one sample that was sequenced in a study of cytotoxic CD8 clonotypes in ibrutinib-treated CLL. Repertoires were generated with immunoSEQ multiplex PCR, while TCRdb's copy carries only in-frame clones and drops some. This table has about 300,000 clones, around 77% appearing once. Sequences were derived from PBMCs, sampled at disease progression, from a patient treated with ibrutinib. These TCRs come from a human donor with chronic lymphocytic leukemia.

V gene TRBV19 combines with J gene TRBJ2-3, with D tentatively TRBD2 (8 bases). Trimming pared 5 bases from V and 3 bases from J, leaving 27 bases between. The germline CDR1 and CDR2 sequences are LNHDA and SQIVND (reference sequence). CDR3 size: 19 residues. The CDR3 nucleotides read TGTGCCAGTAGTCCCACGGGGAGGGGGCGTGCTAGCGGGACAGATACGCAGTATTTT. Amino acids: CASSPTGRGRASGTDTQYF.

This clone was counted a few times. The gene calls are TRBV9 and TRBJ2-7, with D maybe TRBD1 (6 bases). Germline V gene sequence: CDR1 SGDLS, CDR2 YYNGEE. The CDR3 extends over 14 amino acids. V lost 3 bases and J 2 bases, leaving 12 bases between the germline ends. CDR3: CASSADRRPYEQYF. CDR3 DNA: TGTGCCAGCAGCGCAGACAGGCGACCCTACGAGCAGTACTTC.

This rearrangement joins TRBV4-2 to TRBJ1-5; D call uncertain. Germline V gives CDR1 LGHNA, CDR2 YNFKEQ. CDR3 size: 14 residues. V was trimmed by 3 bases and J by 0 bases, leaving 6 bases between them. As DNA, the CDR3 is TGTGCCAGCAGCCATCGGAATAGCAATCAGCCCCAGCATTTT. Its protein product is CASSHRNSNQPQHF.

V gene TRBV6-5 combines with J gene TRBJ1-1; D uncertain. This CDR3 comprises 11 residues. Trimming stripped 7 bases from V and 4 bases from J, with 7 bases between. Per the germline V gene, CDR1 is MNHEY and CDR2 is SVGAGI. CDR3 sequence (DNA): TGTGCCAGCATAGACGGCACTGAAGCTTTCTTT. Protein product: CASIDGTEAFF.

This chain links TRBV18 with TRBJ2-5; no clear D. The CDR3 is 14 residues long. Germline values: CDR1 KGHSH, CDR2 LQKENI. The V and J ends lost 3 bases and 5 bases respectively, with 13 bases between them. The CDR3 is CASSPQKTMETQYF. For the CDR3, the DNA is TGTGCCAGCTCACCGCAAAAAACCATGGAGACCCAGTACTTC.

This chain uses TRBV5-1 with TRBJ2-6, with no clear D. CDR1 is SGHRS and CDR2 is YFSETQ in the germline V gene. The CDR3 totals 15 residues. Trimming took off 2 bases at V and 0 bases at J, with 6 bases between the two ends. The chain's CDR3 is CASSFGGSGANVLTF. For the CDR3, the DNA is TGCGCCAGCAGCTTTGGTGGCTCTGGGGCCAACGTCCTGACTTTC.

This sequence joins TRBV5-1 and TRBJ2-5, with D maybe TRBD2 (6 bases). CDR1 SGHRS and CDR2 YFSETQ come from the germline V gene. V was clipped by 0 bases and J by 5 bases, with 14 bases between them. This CDR3 comprises 15 residues. As DNA, the CDR3 is TGCGCCAGCAGCTTGGGGACTAACCCCCGGGAGACCCAGTACTTC. It is translated as CASSLGTNPRETQYF.

The V call is TRBV4-1, the J call TRBJ1-2, with D perhaps matching TRBD1 (5 bases). Trimming left V 0 bases short and J 2 bases short, with 7 bases between. In germline, CDR1 is MGHRA, CDR2 YSYEKL. The CDR3 contains 14 residues. The CDR3 DNA is TGCGCCAGCAGCCAAGATCCAGGGAACTATGGCTACACCTTC. Translated, it gives CASSQDPGNYGYTF.

This chain connects TRBV9 to TRBJ2-6; TRBD1 matches 9 bases. This CDR3 region has 17 residues. J was trimmed by 4 bases and V by 4 bases; bases with no gene match: 9. CDR1 is SGDLS and CDR2 is YYNGEE in the germline V gene. In DNA form, the CDR3 reads TGTGCCAGCAGCCAGAGGACAGGGGCGGTGGGGGCCAACGTCCTGACTTTC. Translating it yields CASSQRTGAVGANVLTF. Based on the CDR3 plus reference TRBV9 and TRBJ2-6, the full variable domain is DSGVTQTPKHLITATGQRVTLRCSPRSGDLSVYWYQQSLDQGLQFLIQYYNGEERAKGNILERFSAQQFPDLHSELNLSSLELGDSALYFCASSQRTGAVGANVLTFGAGSRLTVL.

The J gene is TRBJ2-1, the V gene TRBV7-3; D may be TRBD1 or TRBD2 (5 bases each). The CDR3 runs to 13 residues. Deletions cut 1 base from V and 10 bases from J, with 11 bases between. Looked up from germline, CDR1 is SGHTA and CDR2 is FQGTGA. The chain's CDR3 is CASSLNGGSEQFF. In nucleotides, the CDR3 is TGTGCCAGCAGCTTAAATGGGGGATCGGAGCAGTTCTTC.

The sample holds a few counts of this clone. The chain joins TRBV6-1 to TRBJ2-7; 8 bases align to TRBD2. The CDR3 sequence is 15 residues long. The germline gives CDR1 MNHNS, CDR2 SASEGT. The V and J ends lost 2 bases and 7 bases, in that order; junction bases with no gene match: 10. The CDR3 DNA sequence: TGTGCCAGCAGTGAATCTACCGGACTAGCACGGGAGCAGTACTTC. As protein: CASSESTGLAREQYF.

The rearrangement links TRBV4-1 to TRBJ1-2, with TRBD1 as a possible D gene (6 bases). Trimming cost V 2 bases and J 2 bases, with 12 bases left between them. Germline V CDR1 and CDR2: MGHRA, YSYEKL. The CDR3 consists of 15 residues. CDR3 residues: CASSQPTGFNYGYTF. DNA for the CDR3: TGCGCCAGCAGCCAACCCACAGGGTTCAACTATGGCTACACCTTC.

The chain couples TRBV14 to TRBJ1-4; D is unclear. Germline-derived CDR1 and CDR2 are SGHDN and FVKESK. With 4 bases removed from V and 7 bases from J, the gap between germline ends came to 13 bases. The CDR3 runs to 14 residues. In nucleotides, the CDR3 is TGTGCCAGCAGCCCTTCGGGCGTAATTGAAAAACTGTTTTTT. This codes for CASSPSGVIEKLFF. Variable domain in full (rest from reference TRBV14 and TRBJ1-4): EAGVTQFPSHSVIEKGQTVTLRCDPISGHDNLYWYRRVMGKEIKFLLHFVKESKQDESGMPNNRFLAERTGGTYSTLKVQPAELEDSGVYFCASSPSGVIEKLFFGSGTQLSVL.

The rearrangement joins TRBV5-1 to TRBJ2-7, with 8 nucleotides matching TRBD1. Germline CDR1 SGHRS, CDR2 YFSETQ. This CDR3 is built from 15 residues. The J segment lost 4 bases and the V segment lost 0 bases, leaving 6 bases of the junction unmatched. CDR3 in DNA: TGCGCCAGCAGCTTGGTAGAGCAGGGGGCGTACGAGCAGTACTTC. This translates into CASSLVEQGAYEQYF.

The gene calls are TRBV7-9 and TRBJ2-7; D not certain. Trimming removed 5 bases at V and 3 bases at J, with 14 bases between. The CDR3 sequence is 14 residues long. In germline, CDR1 is SEHNR, CDR2 FQNEAQ (reference sequence). The CDR3 reads CASSPPGLGYEQYF. DNA for the CDR3: TGTGCCAGCAGCCCGCCGGGCCTGGGCTACGAGCAGTACTTC.

The chain combines TRBV10-3 with TRBJ2-2; weak D call: TRBD1 (6 bases). Germline lookup yields CDR1 ENHRY and CDR2 SYGVKD. The CDR3 consists of 14 residues. Trimming removed 4 bases at V and 3 bases at J, with 9 bases between. The CDR3 sequence is CAISGNRDTGELFF. The CDR3 region has the DNA TGTGCCATCAGTGGGAACAGGGACACCGGGGAGCTGTTTTTT.

The CDR3 DNA reads as TGTGCCAGCAGCCTAAGGGTACTAGCGGGAGCCCGAGGTACGCAGTATTTT. Translating it yields CASSLRVLAGARGTQYF. V and J are TRBV7-9 and TRBJ2-3, with 11 bases matching TRBD2. There are 17 residues in the CDR3. The J segment lost 8 bases and the V segment lost 5 bases, leaving 15 bases of the junction unmatched. CDR1 and CDR2 (germline): SEHNR, FQNEAQ (reference sequence). The whole variable domain, remainder taken from reference TRBV7-9 and TRBJ2-3, is DTGVSQNPRHKITKRGQNVTFRCDPISEHNRLYWYRQTLGQGPEFLTYFQNEAQLEKSRLLSDRFSAERPKGSFSTLEIQRTEQGDSAMYLCASSLRVLAGARGTQYFGPGTRLTVL.

This sequence joins TRBV5-6 and TRBJ2-7; D is undetermined. There are 12 residues in the CDR3. Trimming took 2 bases from V and 4 from J, leaving 7 bases between them. Germline V gene lookup returns CDR1 SGHDT and CDR2 YYEEEE. CDR3 in amino acids: CASSFYGYEQYF. The CDR3 DNA sequence: TGTGCCAGCAGCTTTTATGGGTACGAGCAGTACTTC.

The chain recombines TRBV28 with TRBJ2-6, with TRBD2 matching 7 bases. From germline, CDR1 is MDHEN and CDR2 SYDVKM. The junction had 4 bases not matched to a gene; V was cut back by 8 bases and J by 0 bases. CDR3 length: 15 residues. The CDR3 is CASATGGSGANVLTF. As DNA, the CDR3 is TGTGCCAGCGCGACGGGAGGCTCTGGGGCCAACGTCCTGACTTTC.

V usage is TRBV6-1 and J usage is TRBJ1-2, with 7 bases aligning to TRBD1. Germline CDR1 is MNHNS and CDR2 is SASEGT. J gave up 8 bases and V 2 bases, and 8 bases lay outside the gene matches. The CDR3 covers 14 residues. The CDR3 reads CASSEPDRVAGYTF. CDR3 DNA: TGTGCCAGCAGTGAACCTGACAGGGTAGCAGGCTACACCTTC.

This chain joins TRBV30 and TRBJ1-5; D gene ambiguous. V was pared by 6 bases and J by 3 bases, with 18 bases between. CDR1 and CDR2 from the germline V gene are GTSNPN and SVGIG (reference sequence). This CDR3 comprises 15 residues. CDR3 coding DNA: TGTGCCTGCGGGAGAATCCATCGGGTCAATCAGCCCCAGCATTTT. It is translated as CACGRIHRVNQPQHF. The entire variable domain, with the rest obtained from reference TRBV30 and TRBJ1-5, is as follows: SQTIHQWPATLVQPVGSPLSLECTVEGTSNPNLYWYRQAAGRGLQLLFYSVGIGQISSEVPQNLSASRPQDRQFILSSKKLLLSDSGFYLCACGRIHRVNQPQHFGDGTRLSIL.

The chain uses TRBV28 and TRBJ2-2; D may be TRBD2 (5 bases). The CDR3 has 17 residues. Germline V gene data show CDR1 as MDHEN and CDR2 as SYDVKM. V was clipped by 3 bases and J by 3 bases, with 17 bases between them. CDR3 nucleotide sequence: TGTGCCAGCAGTTTGAGATTGAGGGAGTACGACACCGGGGAGCTGTTTTTT. It specifies CASSLRLREYDTGELFF.

This clone occurred once. The chain has TRBV9 and TRBJ1-3, with a tentative D call TRBD1 (5 bases). Per germline, CDR1 SGDLS and CDR2 YYNGEE. CDR3 length: 15 amino acids. V was shortened by 1 base and J by 0 bases, with 8 bases between the two germline ends. CDR3 nucleotide sequence: TGTGCCAGCAGCGTAACAGGAAGCTCTGGAAACACCATATATTTT. This codes for CASSVTGSSGNTIYF.

This rearrangement joins TRBV18 to TRBJ1-5; D uncertain. Germline V gene data show CDR1 as KGHSH and CDR2 as LQKENI. This CDR3 region has 15 residues. V was pared by 5 bases and J by 9 bases, with 20 bases between. In nucleotides, the CDR3 is TGTGCCAGCTCAGGAGGTGCGTCCCCCCAAGTGCCCCAGCATTTT. It translates to CASSGGASPQVPQHF.

The chain employs TRBV28 and TRBJ2-7; 12 bases line up with TRBD2. This CDR3 has 18 amino acids. Germline CDR1 is MDHEN and CDR2 is SYDVKM. With 6 bases clipped from V and 0 bases from J, the junction kept 12 bases outside the gene matches. The CDR3 here is CASSLGLAGGGLSYEQYF. The CDR3 region has the DNA TGTGCCAGCAGCTTAGGGCTAGCGGGAGGGGGACTCTCCTACGAGCAGTACTTC.

The chain carries TRBV11-2 and TRBJ1-5; D not resolved. Germline V lookup: CDR1 SGHAT, CDR2 FQNNGV. The V and J ends lost 0 bases and 5 bases respectively, with 8 bases between them. This CDR3 has 14 residues. DNA for the CDR3: TGTGCCAGCAGCTTAGAGAGGGCCGATCAGCCCCAGCATTTT. This codes for CASSLERADQPQHF.

The chain carries TRBV7-9 and TRBJ2-3; 13 nucleotides agree with TRBD2. CDR1 SEHNR and CDR2 FQNEAQ come from the germline V gene (reference sequence). Losses at the gene ends were 3 bases for V and 4 bases for J; bases not matched to a gene: 7. The CDR3 totals 17 residues. The CDR3 reads CASSLIRLAGGSDTQYF. In nucleotides, the CDR3 is TGTGCCAGCAGCTTGATTCGACTAGCGGGAGGTTCAGATACGCAGTATTTT. The full variable domain, completed using reference TRBV7-9 and TRBJ2-3, is DTGVSQNPRHKITKRGQNVTFRCDPISEHNRLYWYRQTLGQGPEFLTYFQNEAQLEKSRLLSDRFSAERPKGSFSTLEIQRTEQGDSAMYLCASSLIRLAGGSDTQYFGPGTRLTVL.

The rearrangement joins TRBV11-2 to TRBJ2-7; D not resolved. The V end was cut by 5 bases, the J end by 5 bases, with 7 bases between. This CDR3 contains 11 residues. Germline CDR1 is SGHAT and CDR2 is FQNNGV. The CDR3 sequence is CASSPYHEQYF. For the CDR3, the DNA is TGTGCCAGCAGCCCCTACCACGAGCAGTACTTC.

V gene TRBV6-6 combines with J gene TRBJ1-2; D is undetermined. Germline CDR1 MNHNY, CDR2 SVGAGI (reference sequence). Trimming took 3 bases from V and 4 from J, leaving 15 bases between them. The CDR3 consists of 15 residues. Here the CDR3 DNA reads TGTGCCAGCAGTTATGGGGTTCGGGAGCGCTATGGCTACACCTTC. Its translation: CASSYGVRERYGYTF.

The chain couples TRBV5-1 to TRBJ1-5, with TRBD1 as a possible D gene (5 bases). Per the germline V gene, CDR1 is SGHRS and CDR2 is YFSETQ. The ends were cut back, 1 base at V and 7 bases at J, with 12 bases in the middle. This CDR3 is 14 amino acids long. CDR3 DNA: TGCGCCAGCAGCTTGCTCGGGGGTCAACAGCCCCAGCATTTT. Protein product: CASSLLGGQQPQHF.

V usage is TRBV5-1 and J usage is TRBJ2-2; perhaps TRBD1 as D (6 bases). There are 13 residues in the CDR3. Germline assignment: CDR1 SGHRS and CDR2 YFSETQ. The ends were cut back, 5 bases at V and 6 bases at J, with 11 bases in the middle. The CDR3: CASRPTGSGELFF. The CDR3 nucleotides are TGCGCCAGCAGGCCCACAGGGTCCGGGGAGCTGTTTTTT.

The chain carries TRBV7-9 and TRBJ1-5; the match to TRBD1 covers 7 bases. The CDR3 loop spans 15 amino acids. Germline V CDR1 and CDR2: SEHNR, FQNEAQ (reference sequence). V dropped 1 base and J dropped 4; count of bases not matched to a gene: 4. As DNA, the CDR3 is TGTGCCAGCAGCTTAGTTGGACAGGCTAATCAGCCCCAGCATTTT. As protein: CASSLVGQANQPQHF.